These 15 T cell receptor beta chains came from one sample sequenced in a study of cytomegalovirus exposure and HLA in healthy donors. Researchers ran the PCR with 60 Vbeta and 13 Jbeta primers. Assay used: immunoSEQ multiplex PCR; TCRdb lists only in-frame clones, some missing. The table lists 200,000 to 250,000 clones. Sequenced input: PBMCs. These receptors were obtained from a woman in her thirties in good health and CMV-seropositive.

The chain uses TRBV5-1 and TRBJ1-4; 7 bases are shared with TRBD1. The junction had 6 bases not matched to a gene; V was cut back by 4 bases and J by 0 bases. The CDR3 is 16 residues long. Germline V gene data show CDR1 as SGHRS and CDR2 as YFSETQ. The CDR3 sequence: CASSPRTGATNEKLFF. The DNA of the CDR3 is TGCGCCAGCAGCCCCCGGACAGGAGCAACTAATGAAAAACTGTTTTTT.

The J gene is TRBJ2-1, the V gene TRBV2, with D perhaps TRBD2 (6 bases). Germline CDR1 reads SNHLY; CDR2 reads FYNNEI. The ends were cut back, 8 bases at V and 4 bases at J, with 18 bases in the middle. This CDR3 contains 15 residues. This chain's CDR3 is CASGRDSKRYNEQFF. In DNA form, the CDR3 reads TGTGCCAGCGGTAGGGACTCAAAGAGGTACAATGAGCAGTTCTTC.

Worth noting for this clone: An end of the junction differs from the germline gene, which may be a read error. Other DNA sequences from this sample encode an identical CDR3 as well. This sequence joins TRBV15 and TRBJ1-1; no definite D call. The CDR3 has 15 amino acids. Germline V gene sequence: CDR1 LNHNV, CDR2 YYDKDF (reference sequence). The CDR3 nucleotides are TGTGCCACCAGCAGGCCAGCCGTGGGCAGCACTGAGGCTTTCTTT. Amino acid sequence: CATSRPAVGSTEAFF.

The chain joins TRBV18 to TRBJ2-3; the match to TRBD2 covers 11 bases. Germline CDR1 reads KGHSH; CDR2 reads LQKENI. After removal of 3 bases from V and 4 bases from J, the junction contained 6 bases not matched to a gene. The CDR3 is 16 residues long. The CDR3 reads CASSPSGLAVSDTQYF. The CDR3 DNA sequence: TGTGCCAGCTCACCCTCGGGACTAGCGGTTTCAGATACGCAGTATTTT.

The genes are TRBV19 and TRBJ1-3; D possibly corresponds to TRBD1 (6 bases). CDR1 and CDR2 from the germline V gene are LNHDA and SQIVND (reference sequence). This CDR3 region has 14 residues. Trimming stripped 10 bases from V and 7 bases from J, with 20 bases between. CDR3 protein: CATTGGRIWNTIYF. DNA of the CDR3: TGTGCCACAACGGGGGGCCGCATATGGAACACCATATATTTT.

V is TRBV2 and J is TRBJ1-4; D call uncertain. V lost 2 bases, J lost 7 bases, and 2 bases lay in between. From germline, CDR1 is SNHLY and CDR2 FYNNEI. The CDR3 consists of 11 residues. The CDR3 nucleotides are TGTGCCAGCAGTGAACGTGAAAAACTGTTTTTT. Residues: CASSEREKLFF.

This chain links TRBV9 with TRBJ1-1, with D perhaps matching TRBD1 (5 bases). Trimming cost V 0 bases and J 6 bases, with 12 bases left between them. Germline V gene sequence: CDR1 SGDLS, CDR2 YYNGEE. This CDR3 is built from 14 residues. CDR3 sequence: CASSVAGGSAEAFF. The CDR3 DNA sequence: TGTGCCAGCAGCGTAGCGGGGGGTAGCGCTGAAGCTTTCTTT.

This chain uses TRBV10-1 with TRBJ2-1; possible D gene TRBD2, 6 bases. Germline V gives CDR1 WNHNN, CDR2 SYGVQD (reference sequence). CDR3 length equals 11 residues. V lost 7 bases and J 9 bases, leaving 10 bases between the germline ends. CDR3 residues: CASNRAGEQFF. CDR3 bases: TGCGCCAGCAACAGAGCGGGTGAGCAGTTCTTC.

The V gene is TRBV13, the J gene TRBJ2-1, with TRBD2 matching 7 bases. The CDR3 spans 16 residues. Per germline, CDR1 PRHDT and CDR2 FYEKMQ (reference sequence). Trimming at V came to 0 bases and at J to 2 bases, leaving 4 bases not matched to a gene. CDR3: CASSLGGGGTYNEQFF. The DNA of the CDR3 is TGTGCCAGCAGCTTAGGGGGCGGGGGAACCTACAATGAGCAGTTCTTC.

V and J are TRBV27 and TRBJ1-6; D is uncertain. The ends were cut back, 1 base at V and 7 bases at J, with 5 bases in the middle. CDR3 length: 13 residues. From germline, CDR1 is MNHEY and CDR2 SMNVEV (reference sequence). The CDR3 reads CASSLYPNSPLHF. DNA of the CDR3: TGTGCCAGCAGTTTATATCCAAATTCACCCCTCCACTTT.

The chain uses TRBV28 and TRBJ2-6; D perhaps matches TRBD2 (6 bases). This CDR3 has 15 residues. Trimming shortened V by 6 bases and J by 0 bases, and 9 bases separated the two germline ends. The germline CDR1 and CDR2 sequences are MDHEN and SYDVKM. The CDR3 DNA is TGTGCCAGCAGGACCGGGGGCTCTGGGGCCAACGTCCTGACTTTC. Its translation: CASRTGGSGANVLTF.

The J gene is TRBJ1-5, the V gene TRBV5-5; TRBD1 might be the D (5 bases). V gave up 0 bases and J gave up 5 bases, with 9 bases separating them. The V gene's germline CDR1 is SGHKS and CDR2 YYEKEE (reference sequence). The CDR3 consists of 14 residues. The CDR3 here is CASSLEGLDQPQHF. Written as DNA, the CDR3 is TGTGCCAGCAGCTTGGAGGGGCTCGATCAGCCCCAGCATTTT.

V is TRBV27 and J is TRBJ1-1; 11 bases line up with TRBD1. Germline CDR1 is MNHEY and CDR2 is SMNVEV (reference sequence). V was clipped by 6 bases and J by 11 bases; unmatched bases: 8. The CDR3 totals 13 residues. The CDR3 nucleotides read TGTGCCAGCAGCTCGGGGACAGGGGGTGAGGCTTTCTTT. Translated, it gives CASSSGTGGEAFF.

This chain joins TRBV6-6 and TRBJ2-7, with a possible D match to TRBD1 (6 bases). V lost 0 bases and J 3 bases, leaving 15 bases between the germline ends. The CDR3 is 16 residues long. Germline V gene data show CDR1 as MNHNY and CDR2 as SVGAGI (reference sequence). This chain's CDR3 is CASSYSYRAVLYEQYF. CDR3 DNA: TGTGCCAGCAGTTACTCGTACAGGGCCGTCCTCTACGAGCAGTACTTC.

The chain has TRBV18 and TRBJ1-1, with D possibly matching TRBD1 (5 bases). The germline gives CDR1 KGHSH, CDR2 LQKENI. This CDR3 has 15 amino acids. Trimming pared 3 bases from V and 2 bases from J, leaving 13 bases between. CDR3 amino acids: CASSPQGHTNTEAFF. The CDR3 DNA sequence: TGTGCCAGCTCACCCCAAGGACATACCAACACTGAAGCTTTCTTT. The complete variable domain, with remaining parts taken from reference TRBV18 and TRBJ1-1, reads NAGVMQNPRHLVRRRGQEARLRCSPMKGHSHVYWYRQLPEEGLKFMVYLQKENIIDESGMPKERFSAEFPKEGPSILRIQQVVRGDSAAYFCASSPQGHTNTEAFFGQGTRLTVV.